Listed below are T cell receptor beta chains from one sample, sequenced in a study of T cell responses to AZD1222 COVID-19 vaccine. Generated by immunoSEQ multiplex PCR, the TCRdb table keeps only in-frame clones and is missing some. This table has about 84,000 clones, 70% to 90% appearing once. Sequencing used peripheral blood, obtained on day 0 of AZD1222 vaccination. These receptors all stem from an adult in good health. CDR3s include the opening cysteine and the closing phenylalanine or tryptophan. Each record gives: CDR3 DNA, CDR3 protein, D gene, clone size, CDR3 length, V gene, J gene. A D gene is named only where the DNA matches it firmly. Size values are once, few and many counts, or a class for expanded clones, and some rows have none.

TGTGCCAGCAGCTTAATGGGAAACTATGGCTACACCTTC	CASSLMGNYGYTF	.	.	13	TRBV7-3	TRBJ1-2
TGCGCCAGCAGCGTAACCGGGGGATTACAAGAGACCCAGTACTTC	CASSVTGGLQETQYF	.	.	15	TRBV5-1	TRBJ2-5
TGTGCCAGCTCACCACGGGAGGACACCGGGGAGCTGTTTTTT	CASSPREDTGELFF	.	few	14	TRBV18	TRBJ2-2
TGTGCCTGGGGGGGTGGACTAGCGGGAGTGATCGGGGAGCTGTTTTTT	CAWGGGLAGVIGELFF	TRBD2	.	16	TRBV30	TRBJ2-2
TGTGCCATCAGTGAGGGCGGGAGCGAGCAGTACTTC	CAISEGGSEQYF	TRBD2	.	12	TRBV10-3	TRBJ2-7
TGTGCCTGGAGTCTCTCCCAGGGCTACGAGCAGTACTTC	CAWSLSQGYEQYF	.	.	13	TRBV30	TRBJ2-7
TGTGCCTGGAGTGTGGGGGGGACGAACACTGAAGCTTTCTTT	CAWSVGGTNTEAFF	.	.	14	TRBV30	TRBJ1-1
TGTGCCAGCAGCGCCCCTCGGACTAGCGGCCTCACAGATACGCAGTATTTT	CASSAPRTSGLTDTQYF	TRBD2	.	17	TRBV9	TRBJ2-3
TGTGCCAGCTCACCCGGACCCGGGACAGGGCCAGATACGCAGTATTTT	CASSPGPGTGPDTQYF	TRBD1	.	16	TRBV18	TRBJ2-3
TGCGCCAGCAGTACAGCGGGAGTATCTAGCGAGCAGTACTTC	CASSTAGVSSEQYF	TRBD2	once	14	TRBV5-1	TRBJ2-7
TGCGCCAGCAGCTCTTTAACAGGGGAGACTGAAGCTTTCTTT	CASSSLTGETEAFF	TRBD1	.	14	TRBV5-1	TRBJ1-1
TGTGCCAGCAGCCGAGGGGGAACAGATCCAGCCCAGCATTTT	CASSRGGTDPAQHF	.	many	14	TRBV7-8	TRBJ1-5
TGTGCCTGGAGTCGCCAGGGGCAACACGTTGGAAACACCATATATTTT	CAWSRQGQHVGNTIYF	.	.	16	TRBV30	TRBJ1-3
TGTGCCAGCAGCCCCAATCCCGGGACAGCCTCTGGAAACACCATATATTTT	CASSPNPGTASGNTIYF	TRBD1	.	17	TRBV3-1/TRBV3-2	TRBJ1-3
TGTGCCAGCAGTTACTCGACGACAGATACGCAGTATTTT	CASSYSTTDTQYF	.	.	13	TRBV6-5	TRBJ2-3
TGTGCCAGCAGCTTGGTCAAGGTCATGGTTAACACTGAAGCTTTCTTT	CASSLVKVMVNTEAFF	.	.	16	TRBV5-6	TRBJ1-1
TGCGCCAGCAGCTTGTCGGGGACGTCCTACAATGAGCAGTTCTTC	CASSLSGTSYNEQFF	.	.	15	TRBV5-1	TRBJ2-1
TGTGCCAGCAGGTTGGGACAGCCTAATGAAAAACTGTTTTTT	CASRLGQPNEKLFF	TRBD1	.	14	TRBV7-2	TRBJ1-4
TGTGCCAGCACTACCGGACAGGCCCATGGCTACACCTTC	CASTTGQAHGYTF	TRBD1	.	13	TRBV3-1/TRBV3-2	TRBJ1-2
TGCGCCAGCAGCCAAGGTATGACGGACTATGGCTACACCTTC	CASSQGMTDYGYTF	.	.	14	TRBV4-3	TRBJ1-2
TGTGCCAGTACCCAAAAGGGCACTAGCGGAAGCTCCTACGAGCAGTACTTC	CASTQKGTSGSSYEQYF	TRBD2	.	17	TRBV19	TRBJ2-7
TGTGCCAGCAGCTCGTTAGTTGGGATCGGAGATGGCTACACCTTC	CASSSLVGIGDGYTF	.	once	15	TRBV5-4	TRBJ1-2
TGTGCCAGCTCACTGGAAGCCGGTAATTCACCCCTCCACTTT	CASSLEAGNSPLHF	.	.	14	TRBV18	TRBJ1-6
TGTGCCAGCTCAGCTCAAGCGACTAGCGGGCTCACAGATACGCAGTATTTT	CASSAQATSGLTDTQYF	TRBD2	.	17	TRBV18	TRBJ2-3
TGTGCCAGCAGCTTACTAGCGGGTACCTCCTACGAGCAGTACTTC	CASSLLAGTSYEQYF	TRBD2	.	15	TRBV7-3	TRBJ2-7
TGCAGCGCTGCGGGAAGCGGGCGACAGGGGTATGAGCAGTTCTTC	CSAAGSGRQGYEQFF	TRBD1	.	15	TRBV29-1	TRBJ2-1
TGTGCCAGCAGCGCTTCGGGAAACACCATATATTTT	CASSASGNTIYF	.	.	12	TRBV9	TRBJ1-3
TGTGCCAGCAGTCTCAGAGGGCCGCGGGAGACCCAGTACTTC	CASSLRGPRETQYF	.	.	14	TRBV2	TRBJ2-5
TGTGCCAGCAGCCGGACAGGGGTTAATGAAAAACTGTTTTTT	CASSRTGVNEKLFF	TRBD1	.	14	TRBV7-6	TRBJ1-4
TGTGCCAGCAGCTTACCGGGTAGCAATCAGCCCCAGCATTTT	CASSLPGSNQPQHF	.	.	14	TRBV7-8	TRBJ1-5
TGTGCCAGTAGAATCGACCCGACAGGGTCTAGCAATCAGCCCCAGCATTTT	CASRIDPTGSSNQPQHF	TRBD1	.	17	TRBV19	TRBJ1-5
TGTGCCAGCAGCTATCAGGCTAGCGGGACGGAGACCCAGTACTTC	CASSYQASGTETQYF	TRBD2	.	15	TRBV6-2/TRBV6-3	TRBJ2-5
TGCGCCAGCAGCTTTTCTAGCGGGCGGGTTTACAATGAGCAGTTCTTC	CASSFSSGRVYNEQFF	TRBD2	.	16	TRBV5-1	TRBJ2-1
TGCGCCAGCAGCCGCCCGCCTTCTCTTGAAGCTTTCTTT	CASSRPPSLEAFF	.	.	13	TRBV5-1	TRBJ1-1
TGCGCCAGCAGCTTTGGAACGGATGAAAAACTGTTTTTT	CASSFGTDEKLFF	.	.	13	TRBV5-1	TRBJ1-4